This T cell receptor beta chain was sequenced in a study of cytomegalovirus exposure and HLA in healthy donors. Study results and limitations: There were several of the most significant clusters that appeared linked to common viral pathogens in a later analysis. A link between a missense DCLRE1C variant and TCR beta V- and J-gene trimming emerged from a later analysis.

Points on this clone: The antigen remains undetermined.

The V gene lost 3 bases and the J gene lost 0 bases, with 6 bases spanning the gap. Germline V gene lookup returns CDR1 SGHVS and CDR2 FQNEAQ. The CDR3 spans 13 residues. The PCR ran on 60 Vbeta and 13 Jbeta primers. Clones were sequenced by immunoSEQ multiplex PCR, and TCRdb holds only the in-frame ones, with some missing. The sample records more than 90,000 clones, about 76% being singletons. The specimen was PBMCs. The source of this sequence is a man aged 35 to 55 in good health and CMV-seropositive. The chain links TRBV7-8 to TRBJ2-7, with D hard to call. DNA for the CDR3: TGTGCCAGCAGCTTTCTGAGCTCCTACGAGCAGTACTTC. This codes for CASSFLSSYEQYF.